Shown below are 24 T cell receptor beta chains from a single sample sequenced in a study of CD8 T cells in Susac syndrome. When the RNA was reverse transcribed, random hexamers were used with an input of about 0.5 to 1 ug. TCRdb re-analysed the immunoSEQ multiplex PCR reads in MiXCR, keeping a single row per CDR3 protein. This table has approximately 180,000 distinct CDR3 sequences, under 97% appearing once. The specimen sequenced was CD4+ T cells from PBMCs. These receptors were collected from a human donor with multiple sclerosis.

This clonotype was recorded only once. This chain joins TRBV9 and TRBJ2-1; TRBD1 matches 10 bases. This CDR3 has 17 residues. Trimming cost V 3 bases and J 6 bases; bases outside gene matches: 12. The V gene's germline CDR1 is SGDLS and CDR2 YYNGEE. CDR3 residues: CASSAKRRDRGVNEQFF. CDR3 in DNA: TGTGCCAGCAGCGCCAAGAGGCGGGACAGGGGAGTCAATGAGCAGTTCTTC.

Here the CDR3 DNA reads TGTGCCAGCAGCCAAGAACGGACCGCGGTGAACACTGAAGCTTTCTTT. It translates to CASSQERTAVNTEAFF. The genes are TRBV3-1 and TRBJ1-1; D remains unclear. Deletions cut 0 bases from V and 0 bases from J, with 11 bases between. Germline CDR1 and CDR2: LGHDT and YNNKEL (reference sequence). This CDR3 region has 16 residues.

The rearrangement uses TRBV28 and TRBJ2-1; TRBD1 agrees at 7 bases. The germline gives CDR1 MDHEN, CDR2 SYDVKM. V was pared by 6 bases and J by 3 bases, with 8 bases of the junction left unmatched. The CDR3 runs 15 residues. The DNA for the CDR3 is TGTGCCAGCAGACAGGGGCCGACGGGCTACAATGAGCAGTTCTTC. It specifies CASRQGPTGYNEQFF.

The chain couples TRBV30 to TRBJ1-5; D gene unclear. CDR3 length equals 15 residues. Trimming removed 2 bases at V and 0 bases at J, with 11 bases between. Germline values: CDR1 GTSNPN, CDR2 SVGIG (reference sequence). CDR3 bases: TGTGCCTGGAGTTATGACGATAATAGCAATCAGCCCCAGCATTTT. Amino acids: CAWSYDDNSNQPQHF.

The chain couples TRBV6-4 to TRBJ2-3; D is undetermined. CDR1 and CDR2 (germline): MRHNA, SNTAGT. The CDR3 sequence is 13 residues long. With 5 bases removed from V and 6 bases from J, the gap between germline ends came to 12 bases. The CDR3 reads CASSPHGSDTQYF. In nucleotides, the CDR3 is TGTGCCAGCAGTCCCCATGGGTCCGATACGCAGTATTTT.

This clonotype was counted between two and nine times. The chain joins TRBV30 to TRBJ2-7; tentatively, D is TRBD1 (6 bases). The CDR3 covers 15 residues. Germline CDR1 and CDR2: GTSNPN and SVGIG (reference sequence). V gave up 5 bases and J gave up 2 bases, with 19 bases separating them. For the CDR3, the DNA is TGTGCCTGGGCCATAGGGGTGGGACAAGCCTACGAGCAGTACTTC. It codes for CAWAIGVGQAYEQYF.

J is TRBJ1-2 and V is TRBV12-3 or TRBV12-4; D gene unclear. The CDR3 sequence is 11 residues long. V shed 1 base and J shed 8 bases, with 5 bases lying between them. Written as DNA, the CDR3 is TGTGCCAGCAGTTTAGGCCAGGGCTACACCTTC. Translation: CASSLGQGYTF.

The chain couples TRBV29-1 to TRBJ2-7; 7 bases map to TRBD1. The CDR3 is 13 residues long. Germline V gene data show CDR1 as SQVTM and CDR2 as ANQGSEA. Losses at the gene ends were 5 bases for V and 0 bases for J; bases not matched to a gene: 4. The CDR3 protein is CSVTGASSYEQYF. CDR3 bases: TGCAGCGTTACAGGGGCCTCCTCCTACGAGCAGTACTTC.

In nucleotides, the CDR3 is TGCAGTGGAGGGGTAGAGACCCAGTACTTC. Protein sequence: CSGGVETQYF. V gene TRBV20-1 combines with J gene TRBJ2-5, with D perhaps matching TRBD1 or TRBD2 (5 bases each). CDR1 is DFQATT and CDR2 is SNEGSKA in the germline V gene (reference sequence). The CDR3 runs 10 residues. Trimming took off 7 bases at V and 4 bases at J, with 7 bases between the two ends.

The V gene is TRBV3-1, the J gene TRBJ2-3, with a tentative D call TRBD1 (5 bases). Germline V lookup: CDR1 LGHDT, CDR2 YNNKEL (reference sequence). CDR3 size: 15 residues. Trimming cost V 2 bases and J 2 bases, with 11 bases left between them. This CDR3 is CASSQWQGNTDTQYF. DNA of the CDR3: TGTGCCAGCAGCCAATGGCAGGGTAACACAGATACGCAGTATTTT.

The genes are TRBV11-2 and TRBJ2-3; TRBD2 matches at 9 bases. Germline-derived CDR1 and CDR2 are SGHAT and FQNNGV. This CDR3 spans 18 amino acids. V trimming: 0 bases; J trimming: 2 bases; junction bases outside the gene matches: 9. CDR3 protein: CASSLDPWTSAYTDTQYF. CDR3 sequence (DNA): TGTGCCAGCAGCTTAGACCCCTGGACTAGCGCTTACACAGATACGCAGTATTTT.

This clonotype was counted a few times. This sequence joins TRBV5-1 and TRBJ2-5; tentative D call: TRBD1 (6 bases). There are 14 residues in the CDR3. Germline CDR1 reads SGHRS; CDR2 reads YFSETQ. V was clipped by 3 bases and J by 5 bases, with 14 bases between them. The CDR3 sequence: CASSSATGEETQYF. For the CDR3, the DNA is TGCGCCAGCAGCTCGGCGACAGGAGAGGAGACCCAGTACTTC.

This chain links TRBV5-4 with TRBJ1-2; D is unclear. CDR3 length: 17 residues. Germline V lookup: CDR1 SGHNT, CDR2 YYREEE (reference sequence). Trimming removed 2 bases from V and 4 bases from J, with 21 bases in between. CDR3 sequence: CASSLSRESQQFYGYTF. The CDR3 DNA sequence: TGTGCCAGCAGCTTAAGCCGCGAGTCCCAACAGTTCTATGGCTACACCTTC.

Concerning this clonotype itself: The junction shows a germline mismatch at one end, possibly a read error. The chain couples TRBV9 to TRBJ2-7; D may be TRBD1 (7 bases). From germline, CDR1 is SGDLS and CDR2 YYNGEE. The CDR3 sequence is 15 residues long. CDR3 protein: CASSVGAGGSYEQYF. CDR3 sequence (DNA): TGTGCCAGCAGTGTAGGGGCAGGGGGGTCCTACGAGCAGTACTTC.

CDR3 sequence (DNA): TGCAGCGTTCTGGGAACTGAAGCTTTCTTT. Its protein product is CSVLGTEAFF. This sequence joins TRBV29-1 and TRBJ1-1; D remains ambiguous. The CDR3 is 10 residues long. Germline CDR1 is SQVTM and CDR2 is ANQGSEA. The V end lost 5 bases, the J end lost 5 bases, and 6 bases lay between the germline ends.

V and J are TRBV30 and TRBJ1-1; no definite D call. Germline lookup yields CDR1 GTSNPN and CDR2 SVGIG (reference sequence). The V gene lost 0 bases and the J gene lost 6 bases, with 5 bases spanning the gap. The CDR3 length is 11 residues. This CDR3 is CAWSVLAEAFF. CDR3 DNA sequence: TGTGCCTGGAGTGTACTCGCTGAAGCTTTCTTT.

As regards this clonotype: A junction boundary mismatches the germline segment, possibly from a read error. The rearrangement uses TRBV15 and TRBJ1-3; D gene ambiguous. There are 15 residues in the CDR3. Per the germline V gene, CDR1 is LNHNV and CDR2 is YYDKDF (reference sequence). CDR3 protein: CATSRGTSSGNTIYF. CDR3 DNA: TGCGCCACCAGCAGAGGAACATCCTCTGGAAACACCATATATTTT.

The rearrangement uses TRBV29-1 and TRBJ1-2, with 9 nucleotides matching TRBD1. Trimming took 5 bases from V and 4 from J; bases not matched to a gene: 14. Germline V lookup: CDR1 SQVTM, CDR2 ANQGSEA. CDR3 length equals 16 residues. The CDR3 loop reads CSVTRDREIRGYGYTF. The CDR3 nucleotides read TGCAGCGTTACTAGGGACAGGGAAATTCGGGGCTATGGCTACACCTTC.

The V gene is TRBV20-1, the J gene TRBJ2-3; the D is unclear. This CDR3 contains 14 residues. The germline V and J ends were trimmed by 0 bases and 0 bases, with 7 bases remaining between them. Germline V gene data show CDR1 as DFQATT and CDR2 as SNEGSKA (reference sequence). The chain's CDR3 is CSARDPSSTDTQYF. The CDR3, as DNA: TGCAGTGCTAGAGACCCATCTAGCACAGATACGCAGTATTTT.

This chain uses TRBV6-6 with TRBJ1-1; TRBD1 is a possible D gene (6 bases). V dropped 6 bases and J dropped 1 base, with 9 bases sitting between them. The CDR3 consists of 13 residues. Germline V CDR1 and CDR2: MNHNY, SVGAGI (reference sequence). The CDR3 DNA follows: TGTGCCAGCAGATTGGACAGGAACACTGAAGCTTTCTTT. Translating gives CASRLDRNTEAFF.

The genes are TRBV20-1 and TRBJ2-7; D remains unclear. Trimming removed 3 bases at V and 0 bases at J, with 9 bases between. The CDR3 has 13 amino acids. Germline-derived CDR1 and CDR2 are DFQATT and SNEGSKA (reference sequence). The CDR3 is CSASGRNSYEQYF. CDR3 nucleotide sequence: TGCAGTGCTAGTGGGCGTAACTCCTACGAGCAGTACTTC.

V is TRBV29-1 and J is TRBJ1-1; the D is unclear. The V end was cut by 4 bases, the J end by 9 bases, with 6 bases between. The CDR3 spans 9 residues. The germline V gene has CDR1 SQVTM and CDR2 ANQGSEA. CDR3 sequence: CSVGDKAFF. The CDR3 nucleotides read TGCAGCGTTGGGGATAAAGCTTTCTTT.

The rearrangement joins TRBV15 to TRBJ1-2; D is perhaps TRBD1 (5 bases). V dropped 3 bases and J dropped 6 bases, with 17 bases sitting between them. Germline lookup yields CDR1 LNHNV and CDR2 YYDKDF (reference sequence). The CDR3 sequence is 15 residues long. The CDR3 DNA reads TGTGCCACCAGCAGGAACAACCCCGGGGGAGATGGCTACACCTTC. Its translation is CATSRNNPGGDGYTF.

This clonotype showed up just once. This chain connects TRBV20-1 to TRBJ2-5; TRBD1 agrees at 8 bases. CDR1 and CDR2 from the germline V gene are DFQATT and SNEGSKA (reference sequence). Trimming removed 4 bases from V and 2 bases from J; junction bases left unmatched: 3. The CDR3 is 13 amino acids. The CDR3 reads CSANTGGQETQYF. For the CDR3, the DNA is TGCAGTGCTAATACAGGGGGTCAAGAGACCCAGTACTTC.